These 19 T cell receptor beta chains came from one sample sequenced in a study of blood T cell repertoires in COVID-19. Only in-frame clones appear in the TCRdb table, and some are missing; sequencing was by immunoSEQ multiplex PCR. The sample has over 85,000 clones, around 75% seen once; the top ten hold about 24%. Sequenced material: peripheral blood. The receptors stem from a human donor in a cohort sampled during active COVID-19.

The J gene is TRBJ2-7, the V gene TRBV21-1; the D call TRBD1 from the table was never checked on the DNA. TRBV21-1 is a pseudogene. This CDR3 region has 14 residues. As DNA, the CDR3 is TGTGCCAGAGACCCGGGACAGGGGCTCTACGAGCAGTACTTC. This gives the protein CARDPGQGLYEQYF.

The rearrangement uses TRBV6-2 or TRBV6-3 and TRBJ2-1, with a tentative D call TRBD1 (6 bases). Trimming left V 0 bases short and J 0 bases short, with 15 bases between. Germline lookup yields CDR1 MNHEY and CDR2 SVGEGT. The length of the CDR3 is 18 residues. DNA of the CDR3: TGTGCCAGCAGTTACTCGAGGGACAAGGGGAGCTCCTACAATGAGCAGTTCTTC. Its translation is CASSYSRDKGSSYNEQFF.

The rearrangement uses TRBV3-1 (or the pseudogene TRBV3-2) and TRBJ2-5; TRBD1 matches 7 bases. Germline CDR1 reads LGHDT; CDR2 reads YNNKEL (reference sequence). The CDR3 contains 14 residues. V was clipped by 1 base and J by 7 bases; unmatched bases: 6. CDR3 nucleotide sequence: TGTGCCAGCAGCCAAGTAGCGTCAGGGGGGACCCAGTACTTC. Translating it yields CASSQVASGGTQYF.

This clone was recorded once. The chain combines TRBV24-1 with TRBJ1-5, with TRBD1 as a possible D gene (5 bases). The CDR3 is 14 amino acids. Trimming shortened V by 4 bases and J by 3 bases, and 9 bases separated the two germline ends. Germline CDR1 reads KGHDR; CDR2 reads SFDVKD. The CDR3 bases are TGTGCCACCAGTGAGGGGGGGTTCAATCAGCCCCAGCATTTT. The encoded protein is CATSEGGFNQPQHF.

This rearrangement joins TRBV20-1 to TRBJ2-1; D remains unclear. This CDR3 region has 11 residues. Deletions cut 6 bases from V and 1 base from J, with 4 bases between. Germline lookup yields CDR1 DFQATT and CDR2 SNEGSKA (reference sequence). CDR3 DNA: TGCAGTGCCCCTTCCTACAATGAGCAGTTCTTC. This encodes CSAPSYNEQFF.

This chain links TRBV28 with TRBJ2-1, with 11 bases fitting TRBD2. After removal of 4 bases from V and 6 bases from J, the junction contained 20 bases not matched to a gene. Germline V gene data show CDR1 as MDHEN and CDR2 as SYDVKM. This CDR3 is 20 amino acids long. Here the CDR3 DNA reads TGTGCCAGCAGTTCCTCCTCACTAGCGGGAGCCAGCTGGGGCGGCAATGAGCAGTTCTTC. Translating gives CASSSSSLAGASWGGNEQFF.

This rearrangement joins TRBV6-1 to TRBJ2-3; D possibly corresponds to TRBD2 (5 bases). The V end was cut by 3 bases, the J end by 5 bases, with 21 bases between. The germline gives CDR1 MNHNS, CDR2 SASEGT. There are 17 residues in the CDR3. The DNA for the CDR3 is TGTGCCAGCAGTGACCTTGGGATAGCGAGTGTTGGAGATACGCAGTATTTT. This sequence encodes CASSDLGIASVGDTQYF.

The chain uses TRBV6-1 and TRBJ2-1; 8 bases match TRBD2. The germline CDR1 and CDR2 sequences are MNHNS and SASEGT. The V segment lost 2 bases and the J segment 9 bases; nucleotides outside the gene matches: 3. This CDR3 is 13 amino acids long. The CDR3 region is CASSEYREGEQFF. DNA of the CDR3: TGTGCCAGCAGTGAATACCGGGAGGGTGAGCAGTTCTTC.

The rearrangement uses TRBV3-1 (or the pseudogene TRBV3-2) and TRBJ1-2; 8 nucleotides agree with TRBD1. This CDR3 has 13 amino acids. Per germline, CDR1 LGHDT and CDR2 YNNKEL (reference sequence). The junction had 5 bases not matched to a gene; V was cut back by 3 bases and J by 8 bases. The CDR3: CASSQDRVSGYTF. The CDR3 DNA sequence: TGTGCCAGCAGCCAGGACAGGGTGTCCGGCTACACCTTC.

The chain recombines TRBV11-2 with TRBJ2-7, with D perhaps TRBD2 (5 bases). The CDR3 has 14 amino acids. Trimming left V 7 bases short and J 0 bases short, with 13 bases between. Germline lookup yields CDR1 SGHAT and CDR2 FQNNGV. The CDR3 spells CASTMDSTSYEQYF. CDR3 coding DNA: TGTGCCAGCACCATGGACTCAACCTCCTACGAGCAGTACTTC.

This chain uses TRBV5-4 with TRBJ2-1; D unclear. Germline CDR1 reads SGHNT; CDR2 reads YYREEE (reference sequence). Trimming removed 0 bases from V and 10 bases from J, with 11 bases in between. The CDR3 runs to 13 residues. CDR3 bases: TGTGCCAGCAGCTTGGGACTGGGTATGGAGCAGTTCTTC. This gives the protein CASSLGLGMEQFF.

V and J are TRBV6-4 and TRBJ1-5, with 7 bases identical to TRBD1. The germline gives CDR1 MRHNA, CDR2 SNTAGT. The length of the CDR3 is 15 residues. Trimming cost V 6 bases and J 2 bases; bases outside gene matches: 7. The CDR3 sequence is CASSPTGFGNQPQHF. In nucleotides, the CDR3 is TGTGCCAGCAGCCCGACAGGGTTTGGCAATCAGCCCCAGCATTTT.

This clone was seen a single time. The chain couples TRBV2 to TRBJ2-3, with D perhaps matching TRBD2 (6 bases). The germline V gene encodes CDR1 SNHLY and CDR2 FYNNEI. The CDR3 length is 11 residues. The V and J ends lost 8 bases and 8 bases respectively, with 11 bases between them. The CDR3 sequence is CASRMEGTQYF. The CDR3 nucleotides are TGTGCCAGCCGTATGGAGGGTACGCAGTATTTT.

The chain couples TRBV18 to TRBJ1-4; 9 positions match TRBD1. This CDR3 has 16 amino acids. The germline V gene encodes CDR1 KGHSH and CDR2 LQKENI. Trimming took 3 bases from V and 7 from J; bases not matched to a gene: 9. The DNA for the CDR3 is TGTGCCAGCTCACCGGGATCCGGGACAGGGAGTGAAAAACTGTTTTTT. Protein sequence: CASSPGSGTGSEKLFF.

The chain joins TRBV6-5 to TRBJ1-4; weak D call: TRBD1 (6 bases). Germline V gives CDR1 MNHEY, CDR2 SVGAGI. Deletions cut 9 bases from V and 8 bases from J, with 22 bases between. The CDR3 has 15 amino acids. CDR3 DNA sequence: TGTGCCAGTCTCCGAGGTGGGGGCAGTGACGAAAAACTGTTTTTT. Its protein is CASLRGGGSDEKLFF.

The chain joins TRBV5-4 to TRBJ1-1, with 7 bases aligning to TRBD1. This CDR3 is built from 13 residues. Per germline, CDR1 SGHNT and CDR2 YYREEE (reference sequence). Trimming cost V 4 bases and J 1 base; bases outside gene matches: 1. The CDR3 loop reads CASSRQGNTEAFF. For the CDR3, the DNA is TGTGCCAGCAGCCGACAGGGGAACACTGAAGCTTTCTTT.

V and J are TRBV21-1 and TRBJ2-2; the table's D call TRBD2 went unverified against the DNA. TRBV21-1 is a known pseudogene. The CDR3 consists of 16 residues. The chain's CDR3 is CASSAGLAGVPGELFF. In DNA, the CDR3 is TGTGCCAGCAGCGCTGGACTAGCGGGAGTTCCTGGGGAGCTGTTTTTT.

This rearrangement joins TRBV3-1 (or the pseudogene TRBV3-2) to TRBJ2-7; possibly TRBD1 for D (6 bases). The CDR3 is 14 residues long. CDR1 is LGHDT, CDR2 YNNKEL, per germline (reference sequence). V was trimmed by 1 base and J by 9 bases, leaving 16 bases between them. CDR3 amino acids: CASSQGVGRGRQYF. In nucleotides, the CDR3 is TGTGCCAGCAGCCAAGGGGTCGGTAGGGGGAGGCAGTACTTC.

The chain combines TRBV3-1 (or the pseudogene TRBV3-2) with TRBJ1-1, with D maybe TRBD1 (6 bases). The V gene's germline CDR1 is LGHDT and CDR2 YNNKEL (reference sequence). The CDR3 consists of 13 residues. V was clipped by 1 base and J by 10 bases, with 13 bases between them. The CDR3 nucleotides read TGTGCCAGCAGCCAAGGGTCAGGGGTGTTAGCTTTCTTT. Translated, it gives CASSQGSGVLAFF.